This paragraph reports one TCR beta chain. The record originates from a study of T cell changes during pregnancy in multiple sclerosis. Sequencing used immunoSEQ multiplex PCR; TCRdb keeps in-frame clones, though not all of them. The table includes about 72,000 clones, 91% detected once. Germline assignment: CDR1 SGDLS and CDR2 YYNGEE. This CDR3 has 13 amino acids. Trimming removed 4 bases at V and 8 bases at J, with 15 bases between. The rearrangement joins TRBV9 to TRBJ1-2; no firm D call. The source of this sequence is a female donor in good health, enrolled as a control in a pregnancy study. Sequences were derived from peripheral blood, sampled in the third trimester of pregnancy. DNA for the CDR3: TGTGCCAGCAGCCCGAGGGCCGGCGGGGGCTACACCTTC. This codes for CASSPRAGGGYTF. Together with reference TRBV9 and TRBJ1-2, the CDR3 gives the full variable domain: DSGVTQTPKHLITATGQRVTLRCSPRSGDLSVYWYQQSLDQGLQFLIQYYNGEERAKGNILERFSAQQFPDLHSELNLSSLELGDSALYFCASSPRAGGGYTFGSGTRLTVV.